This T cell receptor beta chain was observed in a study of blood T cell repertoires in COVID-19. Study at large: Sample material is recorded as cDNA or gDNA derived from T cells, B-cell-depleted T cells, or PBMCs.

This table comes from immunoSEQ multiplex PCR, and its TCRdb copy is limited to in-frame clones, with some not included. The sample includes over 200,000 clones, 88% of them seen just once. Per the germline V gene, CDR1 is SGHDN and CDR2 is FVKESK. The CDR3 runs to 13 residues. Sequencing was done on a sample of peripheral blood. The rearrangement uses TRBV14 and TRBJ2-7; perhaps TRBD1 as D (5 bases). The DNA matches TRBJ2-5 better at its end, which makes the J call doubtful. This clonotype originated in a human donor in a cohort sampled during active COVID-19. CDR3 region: CASSQKYRTTQYF. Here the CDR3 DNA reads TGTGCCAGCAGCCAAAAATACAGGACGACCCAGTACTTC.